The 14 T cell receptor beta chains reported below all come from one sample, sequenced in a study of CD8 T cells in Susac syndrome (dated by TCRdb to the late 2010s). Libraries were made using the immunoSEQ multiplex PCR assay. RNA was extracted using the RNeasy kit, and about 0.5 to 1 ug of the RNA was reverse transcribed with random hexamers. The public reads were reprocessed in TCRdb via fastp at Q25 and MiXCR, keeping in-frame beta chains. Entries that share a CDR3 protein sequence are merged under the most common genes and DNA. Within this sample are 180,000 or so distinct CDR3 sequences, with about 94% of them counted one time only. Together, the top ten hold under 0.095% of the sample. Sequencing input: CD4+ T cells from PBMCs. The receptors originated from a human donor with multiple sclerosis.

The chain links TRBV20-1 to TRBJ2-7, with unresolved D. V lost 6 bases and J lost 0, with 18 bases in between. CDR3 length: 15 residues. Germline CDR1 and CDR2: DFQATT and SNEGSKA (reference sequence). This chain's CDR3 is CSAWAVAGSSYEQYF. The CDR3 DNA is TGCAGTGCATGGGCGGTCGCAGGTAGCTCCTACGAGCAGTACTTC.

The chain joins TRBV28 to TRBJ2-7; a possible D gene is TRBD2 (5 bases). The CDR3 contains 14 residues. The germline gives CDR1 MDHEN, CDR2 SYDVKM. Trimming shortened V by 5 bases and J by 0 bases, and 11 bases separated the two germline ends. The CDR3 DNA reads TGTGCCAGCAGTCGGGGTGTGGGCTCCTACGAGCAGTACTTC. It translates to CASSRGVGSYEQYF.

This chain connects TRBV30 to TRBJ1-1; unclear D gene. The germline CDR1 and CDR2 sequences are GTSNPN and SVGIG (reference sequence). The CDR3 totals 11 residues. Deletions cut 1 base from V and 5 bases from J, with 5 bases between. The DNA for the CDR3 is TGTGCCTGGAGTGGGGAGACTGAAGCTTTCTTT. It codes for CAWSGETEAFF.

The chain combines TRBV20-1 with TRBJ1-2; no reliable D call. Germline CDR1 is DFQATT and CDR2 is SNEGSKA (reference sequence). Trimming removed 0 bases from V and 1 base from J, with 9 bases in between. The CDR3 has 14 residues. The CDR3 region has the DNA TGCAGTGCTAGAGATCCTTACAGTAACTATGGCTACACCTTC. Translation: CSARDPYSNYGYTF.

CDR3 sequence: CSVARPPYEQYF. For the CDR3, the DNA is TGCAGCGTTGCTAGGCCCCCATACGAGCAGTACTTC. V and J are TRBV29-1 and TRBJ2-7, with no clear D. Germline V gene data show CDR1 as SQVTM and CDR2 as ANQGSEA. The V and J ends lost 4 bases and 4 bases respectively, with 11 bases between them. The CDR3 covers 12 residues.

This clonotype was observed a few times. The gene calls are TRBV18 and TRBJ1-1, with 7 bases lining up with TRBD1. Germline CDR1 reads KGHSH; CDR2 reads LQKENI. The CDR3 is made up of 13 amino acids. The V gene end was trimmed by 6 bases and the J gene end by 2 bases; junction bases not matched to a gene: 3. The CDR3 here is CASSNRGNTEAFF. CDR3 bases: TGTGCCAGCTCGAACAGGGGCAACACTGAAGCTTTCTTT. Supplemented by reference TRBV18 and TRBJ1-1, the full variable domain reads NAGVMQNPRHLVRRRGQEARLRCSPMKGHSHVYWYRQLPEEGLKFMVYLQKENIIDESGMPKERFSAEFPKEGPSILRIQQVVRGDSAAYFCASSNRGNTEAFFGQGTRLTVV.

The chain joins TRBV29-1 to TRBJ2-3, with TRBD2 matching over 12 bases. The CDR3 sequence is 14 residues long. The ends lost 5 bases at V and 4 bases at J; junction bases unmatched: 4. The germline CDR1 and CDR2 sequences are SQVTM and ANQGSEA. The CDR3 here is CSVWTSGASDTQYF. The CDR3 DNA is TGCAGCGTTTGGACTAGCGGGGCCTCAGATACGCAGTATTTT.

The rearrangement uses TRBV30 and TRBJ1-5, with TRBD1 as a possible D gene (6 bases). In germline, CDR1 is GTSNPN, CDR2 SVGIG (reference sequence). V was cut by 3 bases and J by 0 bases, with 12 bases left in between. The CDR3 is 15 amino acids. CDR3 in DNA: TGTGCCTGGAGGGAGGGGGGGAATAGCAATCAGCCCCAGCATTTT. Protein product: CAWREGGNSNQPQHF.

The CDR3 DNA sequence: TGTGCCAGCAGCCGACAGGGGTGGGGCTACACCTTC. Amino acids: CASSRQGWGYTF. The genes are TRBV2 and TRBJ1-2; 8 bases line up with TRBD1. CDR1 is SNHLY, CDR2 FYNNEI, per germline. This CDR3 contains 12 residues. V lost 6 bases, J lost 8 bases, and 5 bases stayed unmatched.

This chain uses TRBV11-2 with TRBJ2-1, with TRBD1 matching over 12 bases. The germline gives CDR1 SGHAT, CDR2 FQNNGV. The CDR3 length is 17 residues. V trimming: 5 bases; J trimming: 7 bases; junction bases outside the gene matches: 12. The CDR3: CASSGRYPGQGANEQFF. The CDR3 DNA reads TGTGCCAGCAGCGGACGATACCCGGGACAGGGGGCGAATGAGCAGTTCTTC.

The rearrangement uses TRBV9 and TRBJ2-1; D is ambiguous. CDR1 is SGDLS and CDR2 is YYNGEE in the germline V gene. The CDR3 loop spans 12 amino acids. V lost 3 bases to trimming and J lost 3 bases, with 4 bases between them. Written as DNA, the CDR3 is TGTGCCAGCAGCGACAGCTACAATGAGCAGTTCTTC. Translated, it gives CASSDSYNEQFF.

This clonotype was detected only a few times. The gene calls are TRBV29-1 and TRBJ2-7; D is ambiguous. Trimming took off 5 bases at V and 5 bases at J, with 19 bases between the two ends. The CDR3 loop spans 14 amino acids. Germline-derived CDR1 and CDR2 are SQVTM and ANQGSEA. The CDR3 reads CSVTGSPPVNEQYF. In DNA, the CDR3 is TGCAGCGTTACTGGCAGCCCCCCGGTGAACGAGCAGTACTTC.

V and J are TRBV13 and TRBJ1-6; D unresolved. V lost 2 bases and J lost 5, with 7 bases in between. Germline lookup yields CDR1 PRHDT and CDR2 FYEKMQ (reference sequence). The CDR3 is made up of 14 amino acids. CDR3 sequence reads: CASSLNRNNSPLHF. The DNA of the CDR3 is TGTGCCAGCAGCTTAAACAGAAATAATTCACCCCTCCACTTT.

The rearrangement joins TRBV20-1 to TRBJ1-2, with 7 bases identical to TRBD1. This CDR3 has 14 amino acids. V gave up 0 bases and J gave up 8 bases; unmatched junction bases: 9. CDR1 is DFQATT, CDR2 SNEGSKA, per germline (reference sequence). CDR3 residues: CSARDGRGVTGYTF. In DNA form, the CDR3 reads TGCAGTGCTAGAGATGGCAGGGGGGTCACAGGCTACACCTTC.